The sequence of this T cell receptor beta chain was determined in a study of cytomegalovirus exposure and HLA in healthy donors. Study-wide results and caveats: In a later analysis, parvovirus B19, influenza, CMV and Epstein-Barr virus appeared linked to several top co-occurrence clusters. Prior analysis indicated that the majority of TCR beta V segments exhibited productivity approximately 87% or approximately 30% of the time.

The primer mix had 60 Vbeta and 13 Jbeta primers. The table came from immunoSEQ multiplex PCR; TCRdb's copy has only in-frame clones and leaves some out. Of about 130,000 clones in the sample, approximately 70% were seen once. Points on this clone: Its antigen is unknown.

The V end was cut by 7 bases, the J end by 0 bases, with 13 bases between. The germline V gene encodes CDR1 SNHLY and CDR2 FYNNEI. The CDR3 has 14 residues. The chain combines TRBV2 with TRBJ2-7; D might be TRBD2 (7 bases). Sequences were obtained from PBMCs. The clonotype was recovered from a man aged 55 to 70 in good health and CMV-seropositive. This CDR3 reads CASKSGGRSYEQYF. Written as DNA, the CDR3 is TGTGCCAGCAAGTCGGGGGGCCGCTCCTACGAGCAGTACTTC.